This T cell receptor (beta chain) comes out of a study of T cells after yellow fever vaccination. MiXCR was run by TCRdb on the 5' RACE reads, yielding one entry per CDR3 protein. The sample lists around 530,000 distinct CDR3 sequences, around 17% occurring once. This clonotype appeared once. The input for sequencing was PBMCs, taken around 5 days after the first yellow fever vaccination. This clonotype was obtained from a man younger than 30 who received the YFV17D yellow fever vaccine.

The DNA for the CDR3 is TGCAGCGTTTCCCGACAAGAAAATGAAAAACTGTTTTTT. Amino acid sequence: CSVSRQENEKLFF. The chain employs TRBV29-1 and TRBJ1-4; D call uncertain. CDR3 length equals 13 residues. The V and J ends lost 5 bases and 5 bases respectively, with 12 bases between them. Germline lookup yields CDR1 SQVTM and CDR2 ANQGSEA.